This T cell receptor (beta chain) was captured in a study of T cell repertoires in aging, cancer and after chemotherapy. TRB rearrangements spanning V, D and J were amplified using mixed TRB-A/B primers. TCRdb re-derived calls from the multiplex PCR reads in MiXCR, one entry per CDR3 protein. The repertoire holds around 1,800 distinct CDR3 sequences, 30% to 35% seen once, with about 30% in the top ten. Germline V gene data show CDR1 as DFQATT and CDR2 as SNEGSKA (reference sequence). The CDR3 has 12 amino acids. Trimming shortened V by 0 bases and J by 8 bases, and 5 bases separated the two germline ends. Study-wide findings and caveats: Rebound thymic output was suggested by rising median generation probability during chemotherapy in each cancer cohort. Compared with age-matched healthy donors, untreated hematological or solid cancer patients showed higher blood TCR clonality. These repertoire data do not allow conclusions about immunological memory after chemotherapy.

This clonotype was seen more than once but under ten times. No antigen is known for it. Peripheral blood genomic DNA, not sorted cells or RNA, was the template. The sequence was obtained from a human donor with a solid tumor. The donor label of this sample is uncertain. This chain uses TRBV20-1 with TRBJ1-6; D ambiguous. The specimen sequenced was blood. The CDR3 DNA follows: TGCAGTGCTAGAGATCTCGATTCACCCCTCCACTTT. Protein: CSARDLDSPLHF.